What follows are 10 T cell receptor beta chains derived from one specimen sequenced in a study of T cell repertoires in cytomegalovirus infection. TCRdb called the reads again in MiXCR, with one record for every CDR3 protein. The repertoire includes approximately 750,000 distinct CDR3 sequences, roughly 36% of them detected once, and 2.5% to 3.5% sits in the top ten. The source material was PBMCs. The receptors were gathered from a human donor in good health (CMV status not recorded). Some clones in this sample may be carry-over from other donors' samples.

The J gene is TRBJ1-5, the V gene TRBV15; D possibly corresponds to TRBD1 (5 bases). V dropped 4 bases and J dropped 6 bases, with 16 bases sitting between them. CDR3 size: 15 residues. The germline V gene encodes CDR1 LNHNV and CDR2 YYDKDF (reference sequence). DNA for the CDR3: TGTGCCACCAGCACCGGGACCCCTGGGCCTCAGCCCCAGCATTTT. This translates into CATSTGTPGPQPQHF.

This clonotype was counted only a few times. The J gene is TRBJ2-7, the V gene TRBV20-1; 7 bases agree with TRBD1. The CDR3 runs to 13 residues. V trimming: 6 bases; J trimming: 0 bases; junction bases outside the gene matches: 5. The germline V gene has CDR1 DFQATT and CDR2 SNEGSKA (reference sequence). CDR3 sequence reads: CSATDRSSYEQYF. DNA for the CDR3: TGCAGTGCGACGGACAGGAGCTCCTACGAGCAGTACTTC.

The sample holds one count of this clonotype. This sequence joins TRBV7-6 and TRBJ2-7, with D maybe TRBD1 (6 bases). V was shortened by 4 bases and J by 3 bases, with 13 bases between the two germline ends. Germline CDR1 is SGHVS and CDR2 is FNYEAQ. This CDR3 is built from 14 residues. CDR3 DNA: TGTGCCAGCAGCTGCAGGGGTCGGTTCTACGAGCAGTACTTC. As protein: CASSCRGRFYEQYF. The full variable domain, its missing parts supplied by reference TRBV7-6 and TRBJ2-7, is GAGVSQSPRYKVTKRGQDVALRCDPISGHVSLYWYRQALGQGPEFLTYFNYEAQQDKSGLPNDRFSAERPEGSISTLTIQRTEQRDSAMYRCASSCRGRFYEQYFGPGTRLTVT.

This clonotype was recorded a few times. The V gene is TRBV7-2, the J gene TRBJ2-7, with TRBD2 matching over 9 bases. V shed 5 bases, J shed 4 bases, and the junction held 9 bases outside the gene matches. The CDR3 has 15 residues. Per germline, CDR1 SGHTA and CDR2 FQGNSA. This CDR3 reads CASSPRSGRTYEQYF. CDR3 nucleotide sequence: TGTGCCAGCAGCCCCCGTAGCGGGAGAACGTACGAGCAGTACTTC.

As regards this clonotype: The missing conserved phenylalanine or tryptophan at the end of this CDR3 makes a read error likely. The chain carries TRBV7-8 and TRBJ2-5; D remains unclear. The CDR3 covers 16 residues. The V and J ends lost 4 bases and 3 bases respectively, with 18 bases between them. CDR1 is SGHVS and CDR2 is FQNEAQ in the germline V gene. The CDR3, as DNA: TGTGCCAGCAGCTACCTCGCGGACGGGCGAGAAGAGACCCAGTACTGC. Amino acid sequence: CASSYLADGREETQYC.

This clonotype was found a few times. This chain connects TRBV12-5 to TRBJ2-2; no clear D. V lost 2 bases to trimming and J lost 4 bases, with 5 bases between them. The CDR3 is made up of 13 amino acids. In germline, CDR1 is LGHNT, CDR2 FRNRAP. This CDR3 reads CASGLSGTGELFF. The CDR3 DNA sequence: TGTGCTAGTGGTTTGAGTGGCACCGGGGAGCTGTTTTTT.

This clonotype was seen more than once but under ten times. The chain combines TRBV12-3 or TRBV12-4 with TRBJ2-2; the match to TRBD1 covers 7 bases. V lost 6 bases and J lost 6; bases outside the gene matches: 7. The CDR3 length is 14 residues. The CDR3 DNA sequence: TGTGCCAGCAGACCCTACAGGGGTCCCGGGGAGCTGTTTTTT. This translates into CASRPYRGPGELFF.

The V call is TRBV14, the J call TRBJ1-1; 7 bases map to TRBD1. Germline CDR1 SGHDN, CDR2 FVKESK. This CDR3 is built from 15 residues. The trim removed 2 bases at V and 3 bases at J, leaving 6 bases unmatched. CDR3 coding DNA: TGTGCCAGCAGCCAACACCTTGGGACAGACACTGAAGCTTTCTTT. The encoded protein is CASSQHLGTDTEAFF.

This sequence joins TRBV7-2 and TRBJ1-2; D is undetermined. The CDR3 is made up of 14 amino acids. Germline CDR1 reads SGHTA; CDR2 reads FQGNSA. Trimming removed 4 bases at V and 6 bases at J, with 15 bases between. The CDR3 DNA follows: TGTGCCAGCAGCTCACAATATCTGTTCGATGGCTACACCTTC. Its translation: CASSSQYLFDGYTF.

The chain uses TRBV4-1 and TRBJ1-6; D may be TRBD1 (6 bases). V shed 1 base and J shed 5 bases, with 12 bases lying between them. The CDR3 is 16 amino acids. The germline V gene has CDR1 MGHRA and CDR2 YSYEKL. The DNA of the CDR3 is TGCGCCAGCAGCCAAGTTGGACAGACCAATAATTCACCCCTCCACTTT. Residues: CASSQVGQTNNSPLHF.